This paragraph reports one T cell receptor beta chain. Antigen: not known. The data were produced by immunoSEQ multiplex PCR, yet TCRdb's version contains in-frame clones alone and is incomplete. The sample includes over 50,000 clones, 80% to 90% of them seen just once. Unstimulated Tregs (CD4+CD25+CD127-) and CD4+CD25- non-Tregs were sorted from PBMCs. An overnight rest at 37°C with 200 IU/ml IL-2 preceded regulatory T cell sorting from thawed PBMCs. CDR3 length equals 18 residues. These data belong to a study of Tregs in tolerant kidney transplant recipients. Study-level points and caveats: In tolerant patients, donor-specific Tregs outgrew total Tregs, suggesting antigen-driven expansion. Tregs expanded with activated donor B cells seemed most donor-specific.

The V and J genes are TRBV21-1 and TRBJ1-5; the DNA was not compared with TRBD1, the D call given in the table. TRBV21-1 is a pseudogene segment. Specimen: Tregs from blood, collected before the transplant. The source of this sequence is a human donor who received a combined kidney and bone marrow transplant. DNA for the CDR3: TGTGCCAGCAGCGTCCTCCGGGACAGGGGGCCCGCAAATCAGCCCCAGCATTTT. Translating gives CASSVLRDRGPANQPQHF.